This record looks at one TCR beta chain sequence and its context. The method was immunoSEQ multiplex PCR; TCRdb's version includes in-frame clones alone and lacks a portion of them. The sample lists 30,000 to 35,000 clones; roughly 79% were seen once. The data originate from a study of OX40 agonist ivuxolimab in advanced cancers. CDR3 length: 15 residues. CDR1 is SGHAT and CDR2 is FQNNGV in the germline V gene. The sequence came from an adult with an advanced solid tumor such as melanoma, head and neck, liver or kidney cancer. The source material was CD4+ or CD8+ T cells sorted from blood, sampled in a trial of the OX40 agonist ivuxolimab. The rearrangement uses TRBV11-2 and TRBJ2-5, with 11 bases aligning to TRBD1. The DNA end favors TRBJ2-7, so the J call may be wrong. In nucleotides, the CDR3 is TGTGCCAGCAGCTACCGGGACAGGGGGGACTACGAGCAGTACTTC. Protein sequence: CASSYRDRGDYEQYF.